The 29 T cell receptor beta chains given below trace back to one sample, sequenced in a study of CD8 T cells in ankylosing spondylitis. TCRdb used MiXCR to reprocess the 5' RACE reads, holding one entry per CDR3 protein. Of 250,000 to 350,000 distinct CDR3 sequences listed, roughly 20% are singletons. Sequencing input: blood, either unsorted or a sorted T cell fraction (not recorded which). The receptors were sampled from a female donor with ankylosing spondylitis or in good health (not recorded which).

This clonotype was seen ten or more times. The chain couples TRBV12-3 or TRBV12-4 to TRBJ2-1; a weak D match, TRBD2 (6 bases). V lost 6 bases to trimming and J lost 0 bases, with 12 bases between them. This CDR3 is 15 amino acids long. CDR3 in amino acids: CASRPGLSSYNEQFF. DNA of the CDR3: TGTGCCAGCAGACCGGGACTCAGCTCCTACAATGAGCAGTTCTTC.

The V call is TRBV3-1, the J call TRBJ2-3, with D possibly being TRBD2 (5 bases). Trimming left V 1 base short and J 0 bases short, with 8 bases between. CDR3 length: 15 residues. Germline CDR1 LGHDT, CDR2 YNNKEL (reference sequence). The DNA for the CDR3 is TGTGCCAGCAGCCAAGGTAGCGCCAGCACAGATACGCAGTATTTT. It specifies CASSQGSASTDTQYF.

The chain uses TRBV15 and TRBJ2-3; 12 bases fit TRBD1. The CDR3 sequence is 17 residues long. Germline V gene lookup returns CDR1 LNHNV and CDR2 YYDKDF (reference sequence). J lost 4 bases, V lost 2 bases, and 7 bases had no gene match. CDR3 amino acids: CATSRRSGQGAADTQYF. The DNA for the CDR3 is TGTGCCACCAGCAGACGCTCGGGACAGGGGGCCGCAGATACGCAGTATTTT.

The rearrangement links TRBV3-1 to TRBJ2-3, with TRBD2 identical over 11 bases. The V and J ends lost 4 bases and 1 base, in that order; junction bases with no gene match: 16. The CDR3 length is 20 residues. Germline V gene data show CDR1 as LGHDT and CDR2 as YNNKEL (reference sequence). The CDR3 DNA reads TGTGCCAGCAGCCGTTATACTAGCGGGAGTAGGAAGGCAGGCACAGATACGCAGTATTTT. Encoded protein: CASSRYTSGSRKAGTDTQYF.

This clonotype has a handful of counts. The chain employs TRBV5-1 and TRBJ2-7, with 9 bases lining up with TRBD2. Trimming removed 0 bases from V and 2 bases from J; junction bases left unmatched: 6. This CDR3 has 16 amino acids. The germline CDR1 and CDR2 sequences are SGHRS and YFSETQ. The CDR3 region is CASSLVTSGIPYEQYF. The CDR3 DNA reads as TGCGCCAGCAGCTTGGTGACTAGCGGTATTCCCTACGAGCAGTACTTC. Filled out from reference TRBV5-1 and TRBJ2-7, the complete variable domain reads KAGVTQTPRYLIKTRGQQVTLSCSPISGHRSVSWYQQTPGQGLQFLFEYFSETQRNKGNFPGRFSGRQFSNSRSEMNVSTLELGDSALYLCASSLVTSGIPYEQYFGPGTRLTVT.

Only a few counts were recorded for this clonotype. The rearrangement joins TRBV12-3 or TRBV12-4 to TRBJ2-1, with TRBD1 as a possible D gene (5 bases). Trimming shortened V by 3 bases and J by 10 bases, and 10 bases separated the two germline ends. The CDR3 consists of 12 residues. The CDR3 nucleotides read TGTGCCAGCAGTTTTTCCCAGGGAGAGCAGTTCTTC. Translation: CASSFSQGEQFF.

This clonotype came up a few times. The chain is built from TRBV6-5 and TRBJ2-1, with D perhaps TRBD2 (6 bases). V was pared by 6 bases and J by 1 base, with 10 bases between. This CDR3 is 14 amino acids long. Germline assignment: CDR1 MNHEY and CDR2 SVGAGI. CDR3 in DNA: TGTGCCAGCAGGGCCGGAGGGTCCTACAATGAGCAGTTCTTC. It yields the protein CASRAGGSYNEQFF.

The table lists this clonotype with a few counts. This chain's CDR3 is CASPGGLGQETQYF. The CDR3 region has the DNA TGTGCCAGCCCCGGGGGTTTGGGTCAAGAGACCCAGTACTTC. The rearrangement uses TRBV6-1 and TRBJ2-5, with D perhaps matching TRBD2 (6 bases). Trimming removed 8 bases at V and 2 bases at J, with 15 bases between. CDR3 length: 14 residues. The germline V gene encodes CDR1 MNHNS and CDR2 SASEGT.

This clonotype was found a few times. The rearrangement joins TRBV5-6 to TRBJ2-1, with TRBD2 matching over 14 bases. Germline lookup yields CDR1 SGHDT and CDR2 YYEEEE. This CDR3 is built from 19 residues. J was trimmed by 10 bases and V by 4 bases; bases with no gene match: 19. The CDR3 DNA sequence: TGTGCCAGCAGCCAGGGGGGACTAGCGGGAGCCCGTCGAGGAGGAGAGCAGTTCTTC. Its translation is CASSQGGLAGARRGGEQFF.

This chain connects TRBV4-3 to TRBJ2-7; the D call may be TRBD1 or TRBD2 (5 bases each). CDR1 is LGHNA and CDR2 is YSLEER in the germline V gene. Trimming removed 5 bases at V and 2 bases at J, with 13 bases between. This CDR3 contains 14 residues. The CDR3 DNA is TGCGCCAGCAGCGTCCGGGACGGCGCCTACGAGCAGTACTTC. It codes for CASSVRDGAYEQYF.

DNA for the CDR3: TGTGCCAGCAGTGAATACCGACAGCGAAACTATGGCTACACCTTC. Amino acids: CASSEYRQRNYGYTF. V and J are TRBV6-1 and TRBJ1-2; perhaps TRBD1 as D (5 bases). Per the germline V gene, CDR1 is MNHNS and CDR2 is SASEGT. The CDR3 is 15 amino acids. V was cut by 2 bases and J by 2 bases, with 12 bases left in between.

This clonotype occurred a few times. The chain couples TRBV7-2 to TRBJ2-7; D not certain. From germline, CDR1 is SGHTA and CDR2 FQGNSA. This CDR3 has 13 residues. Deletions cut 5 bases from V and 0 bases from J, with 8 bases between. This CDR3 reads CASSLYNSYEQYF. CDR3 nucleotides: TGTGCCAGCAGCCTGTACAACTCCTACGAGCAGTACTTC.

V usage is TRBV6-1 and J usage is TRBJ1-6; D gene ambiguous. Looked up from germline, CDR1 is MNHNS and CDR2 is SASEGT. This CDR3 has 16 residues. Trimming cost V 6 bases and J 3 bases, with 15 bases left between them. CDR3 protein: CASRLEGRFYNSPLHF. In DNA, the CDR3 is TGTGCCAGCAGGCTAGAAGGGAGGTTCTATAATTCACCCCTCCACTTT.

The chain combines TRBV10-3 with TRBJ2-7, with TRBD2 matching 7 bases. With V trimmed by 9 bases and J by 6 bases, 14 bases remained unmatched. The CDR3 length is 14 residues. Germline CDR1 reads ENHRY; CDR2 reads SYGVKD. This CDR3 reads CAITRTSLEGEQYF. CDR3 bases: TGTGCCATAACCCGGACTAGTCTCGAAGGCGAGCAGTACTTC.

The chain carries TRBV6-6 and TRBJ2-5, with no clear D. The CDR3 spans 13 residues. Trimming took off 7 bases at V and 5 bases at J, with 14 bases between the two ends. Germline CDR1 and CDR2: MNHNY and SVGAGI (reference sequence). The CDR3 DNA is TGTGCCAGCACCCTCCTGGGTTGGGAGACCCAGTACTTC. Amino acid sequence: CASTLLGWETQYF.

This clonotype was seen at least ten times. The chain employs TRBV20-1 and TRBJ2-3; D gene unclear. The germline V gene encodes CDR1 DFQATT and CDR2 SNEGSKA (reference sequence). Trimming took off 0 bases at V and 0 bases at J, with 10 bases between the two ends. The CDR3 is made up of 15 amino acids. The DNA of the CDR3 is TGCAGTGCTAGAGATATTCGCGCTAGCACAGATACGCAGTATTTT. It translates to CSARDIRASTDTQYF.

V and J are TRBV7-6 and TRBJ2-5, with TRBD1 matching 8 bases. This CDR3 is built from 15 residues. Trimming at V came to 5 bases and at J to 5 bases, leaving 10 bases not matched to a gene. Germline values: CDR1 SGHVS, CDR2 FNYEAQ. In DNA form, the CDR3 reads TGTGCCAGCAGCGAACTACAGGGGGGCGGGGAGACCCAGTACTTC. The encoded protein is CASSELQGGGETQYF.

This clonotype has a count of ten or more. The CDR3 nucleotides are TGTGCCACCAGTGCTCCGGGACAGGCTATTAGCACAGATACGCAGTATTTT. Translation gives CATSAPGQAISTDTQYF. The rearrangement uses TRBV24-1 and TRBJ2-3; 8 bases are a match to TRBD1. CDR1 is KGHDR, CDR2 SFDVKD, per germline. The CDR3 covers 17 residues. Trimming took 5 bases from V and 0 from J; bases not matched to a gene: 9.

The chain's CDR3 is CASSSDLRQLGYTF. The CDR3 nucleotides are TGTGCCAGCAGCTCCGACCTTAGACAGCTAGGCTACACCTTC. The rearrangement joins TRBV12-3 or TRBV12-4 to TRBJ1-2, with D possibly matching TRBD1 (5 bases). The CDR3 has 14 amino acids. With 6 bases removed from V and 8 bases from J, the gap between germline ends came to 19 bases.

This clonotype came up a few times. The chain employs TRBV20-1 and TRBJ2-7; the match to TRBD2 covers 10 bases. The CDR3 extends over 14 amino acids. Per germline, CDR1 DFQATT and CDR2 SNEGSKA (reference sequence). The V and J ends lost 4 bases and 5 bases, in that order; junction bases with no gene match: 8. CDR3 coding DNA: TGCAGTGCTACGACCGGGACTAGCGTACACGAGCAGTACTTC. Protein sequence: CSATTGTSVHEQYF.

The rearrangement joins TRBV4-3 to TRBJ2-3; 12 bases fit TRBD2. J lost 6 bases, V lost 0 bases, and 13 bases had no gene match. Germline V lookup: CDR1 LGHNA, CDR2 YSLEER. This CDR3 contains 19 residues. CDR3 residues: CASSQDPPRLAGGLDTQYF. In DNA, the CDR3 is TGCGCCAGCAGCCAAGATCCCCCCCGGCTAGCGGGAGGGCTGGATACGCAGTATTTT.

This chain joins TRBV7-8 and TRBJ2-1; a weak D match, TRBD1 (6 bases). This CDR3 contains 14 residues. Germline V gene data show CDR1 as SGHVS and CDR2 as FQNEAQ. V lost 5 bases to trimming and J lost 7 bases, with 15 bases between them. CDR3 DNA sequence: TGTGCCAGCAGCCCTGGGGACATGTGGAATGAGCAGTTCTTC. Translation: CASSPGDMWNEQFF.

This clonotype showed up many times. The chain combines TRBV20-1 with TRBJ2-2; D not certain. Trimming removed 6 bases from V and 6 bases from J, with 11 bases in between. Germline CDR1 and CDR2: DFQATT and SNEGSKA (reference sequence). This CDR3 comprises 12 residues. Here the CDR3 DNA reads TGCAGTGCAGACTCTACGGCCGGGGAGCTGTTTTTT. Residues: CSADSTAGELFF.

J is TRBJ2-7 and V is TRBV5-6, with D possibly being TRBD2 (6 bases). V shed 3 bases and J shed 3 bases, with 16 bases lying between them. Germline CDR1 reads SGHDT; CDR2 reads YYEEEE. The CDR3 has 15 amino acids. The CDR3 reads CASSSWEEGHYEQYF. CDR3 nucleotides: TGTGCCAGCAGCTCCTGGGAGGAGGGGCACTACGAGCAGTACTTC.

This clonotype was counted a few times. V gene TRBV18 combines with J gene TRBJ2-3, with D unresolved. The germline V gene encodes CDR1 KGHSH and CDR2 LQKENI. V was clipped by 4 bases and J by 4 bases, with 9 bases between them. This CDR3 comprises 13 residues. The CDR3 reads CASSLDLPDTQYF. CDR3 DNA sequence: TGTGCCAGCTCACTAGACCTGCCAGATACGCAGTATTTT.

This clonotype has a handful of counts. V gene TRBV20-1 combines with J gene TRBJ1-6; 7 bases agree with TRBD1. Per germline, CDR1 DFQATT and CDR2 SNEGSKA (reference sequence). The J segment lost 2 bases and the V segment lost 0 bases, leaving 7 bases of the junction unmatched. The CDR3 has 17 amino acids. CDR3 amino acids: CSARDPKGTAYNSPLHF. For the CDR3, the DNA is TGCAGTGCTAGAGACCCAAAAGGGACAGCCTATAATTCACCCCTCCACTTT.

V usage is TRBV18 and J usage is TRBJ1-4, with D possibly matching TRBD1 (5 bases). The V gene lost 4 bases and the J gene lost 5 bases, with 11 bases spanning the gap. This CDR3 has 14 amino acids. CDR1 is KGHSH, CDR2 LQKENI, per germline. The DNA of the CDR3 is TGTGCCAGCTCACTCGGGAAGGGGAATGAAAAACTGTTTTTT. Translated: CASSLGKGNEKLFF.

Here the CDR3 DNA reads TGCGCCAGCAGCCAAGGCGCCGGGACTAGGGGCCCAAGTCAGTTCTTC. It encodes CASSQGAGTRGPSQFF. The chain uses TRBV4-3 and TRBJ2-1; TRBD2 aligns across 8 bases. Trimming removed 1 base from V and 13 bases from J; junction bases left unmatched: 15. The CDR3 has 16 amino acids. The germline V gene encodes CDR1 LGHNA and CDR2 YSLEER.

This chain links TRBV6-1 with TRBJ1-4, with D tentatively TRBD1 (5 bases). CDR1 and CDR2 from the germline V gene are MNHNS and SASEGT. This CDR3 comprises 13 residues. Trimming stripped 8 bases from V and 3 bases from J, with 10 bases between. The CDR3 sequence is CASSRAANEKLFF. The CDR3 region has the DNA TGTGCCAGCTCCAGGGCGGCTAATGAAAAACTGTTTTTT.